This T cell receptor beta chain was identified in a study of blood T cells in healthy people across ages. Notes on the study in general: More naive CD4+ cells and higher diversity were found in long-lived than in aged donors.

At least 7 million PBMCs were isolated per sample. Sample-barcoded 5' priming and a J-beta primer mix drove a second PCR of about 6 to 12 cycles. Every sample gave at least 3 million paired-end reads containing CDR3. TCRdb reprocessed the 5' RACE reads via MiXCR and lists one record per CDR3 protein. The data contain about 640,000 distinct CDR3 sequences, about 30% of them singletons. Regarding this clonotype: Its antigen remains unidentified.

The receptor's source is an elderly woman in good health. Sequencing was carried out using blood.

CDR3 in amino acids: CASSLAGGIGYTF. CDR3 sequence (DNA): TGCGCCAGCAGCTTGGCCGGAGGGATTGGCTACACCTTC. V gene TRBV5-1 combines with J gene TRBJ1-2, with D unresolved. Germline CDR1 is SGHRS and CDR2 is YFSETQ. Trimming took 0 bases from V and 7 from J, leaving 10 bases between them. CDR3 size: 13 residues.